One and the same sample provided the 31 T cell receptor beta chains below, sequenced in a study of T-cell reconstitution after alpha-beta-depleted transplantation in children. TCRbeta library construction was performed incorporating unique molecular identifiers. TCRdb reanalysed the PCR reads using MiXCR and keeps one entry per CDR3 protein. The sample contains hundreds of thousands of distinct CDR3 sequences, about an eighth of which appear only once. The input for sequencing was PBMCs, taken before TCRalphabeta/CD19-depleted stem cell transplant. The receptors stem from a girl aged 2-10 years with congenital amegakaryocytic thrombocytopenia, due to receive a stem cell transplant.

This clonotype was seen a handful of times. The chain recombines TRBV14 with TRBJ2-1; TRBD2 matches at 8 bases. This CDR3 comprises 16 residues. CDR1 and CDR2 (germline): SGHDN, FVKESK. The V segment lost 6 bases and the J segment 0 bases; nucleotides outside the gene matches: 7. The CDR3 loop is CASSSILAGSYNEQFF. The CDR3, as DNA: TGTGCCAGCAGTTCAATTCTAGCGGGCTCCTACAATGAGCAGTTCTTC.

This clonotype was picked up one time. The chain joins TRBV10-3 to TRBJ2-1, with D unclear. V dropped 0 bases and J dropped 6 bases, with 12 bases sitting between them. The CDR3 spans 15 residues. CDR1 is ENHRY, CDR2 SYGVKD, per germline. The CDR3 nucleotides are TGTGCCATCAGTGAGTCAGCGAATAGCCGCAATGAGCAGTTCTTC. Its protein product is CAISESANSRNEQFF.

In its sample, this clonotype was seen many times. The V and J genes are TRBV12-3 or TRBV12-4 and TRBJ1-5, with D possibly TRBD1 on 5 matching bases. This CDR3 is 13 amino acids long. V was shortened by 8 bases and J by 4 bases, with 12 bases between the two germline ends. The CDR3 loop reads CASGLGPNQPQHF. As DNA, the CDR3 is TGTGCCAGCGGCCTGGGACCTAATCAGCCCCAGCATTTT.

A note on this clonotype: Just one base apart from a much larger clone, this may be a read error. The chain combines TRBV20-1 with TRBJ1-1; D unresolved. Germline values: CDR1 DFQATT, CDR2 SNEGSKA (reference sequence). The CDR3 is made up of 14 amino acids. The CDR3 nucleotides read TGCAGTTCTACACCGTTCACGGTGAAAACTGAAGCTTTCTTT. Amino acid sequence: CSSTPFTVKTEAFF.

This clonotype was seen many times. This chain joins TRBV5-1 and TRBJ2-3; 7 nucleotides match TRBD1. This CDR3 comprises 15 residues. Germline V CDR1 and CDR2: SGHRS, YFSETQ. The J segment lost 4 bases and the V segment lost 3 bases, leaving 8 bases of the junction unmatched. CDR3 protein: CASSSDPQGADTQYF. The CDR3 DNA follows: TGCGCCAGCAGCTCAGACCCTCAGGGGGCAGATACGCAGTATTTT.

This clonotype was seen many times. The chain couples TRBV4-2 to TRBJ2-1; D unresolved. The V gene lost 0 bases and the J gene lost 8 bases, with 14 bases spanning the gap. CDR1 and CDR2 from the germline V gene are LGHNA and YNFKEQ. The CDR3 has 15 residues. The CDR3 loop is CASSQEVYGTDEQFF. Here the CDR3 DNA reads TGTGCCAGCAGCCAAGAGGTGTACGGCACGGATGAGCAGTTCTTC.

This clonotype was seen at least ten times. One end of the junction varies from germline; a read error may be responsible. V is TRBV5-1 and J is TRBJ2-7; 10 bases line up with TRBD1. Per the germline V gene, CDR1 is SGHRS and CDR2 is YFSETQ. This CDR3 is built from 14 residues. The CDR3 loop is CASSFRDRGYEQYF. CDR3 DNA sequence: TGTGCCAGCAGTTTCCGGGACAGGGGTTACGAGCAGTACTTC.

This clonotype was counted ten times or more. V usage is TRBV5-1 and J usage is TRBJ1-6, with D possibly being TRBD1 (5 bases). Trimming cost V 4 bases and J 7 bases, with 12 bases left between them. Per the germline V gene, CDR1 is SGHRS and CDR2 is YFSETQ. There are 14 residues in the CDR3. CDR3 nucleotides: TGCGCCAGCAGCCTCCGGGACGGGAATTCACCCCTCCACTTT. Its translation is CASSLRDGNSPLHF.

The chain links TRBV18 to TRBJ1-2, with no clear D. The CDR3 sequence is 12 residues long. The germline gives CDR1 KGHSH, CDR2 LQKENI. V was shortened by 3 bases and J by 3 bases, with 5 bases between the two germline ends. CDR3 in DNA: TGTGCCAGCTCACCCGACGACTATGGCTACACCTTC. This codes for CASSPDDYGYTF.

The chain is built from TRBV11-2 and TRBJ2-1; no clear D. Per germline, CDR1 SGHAT and CDR2 FQNNGV. The CDR3 covers 17 residues. V dropped 0 bases and J dropped 0 bases, with 12 bases sitting between them. The CDR3 region is CASSLDPLVYSYNEQFF. For the CDR3, the DNA is TGTGCCAGCAGCTTAGACCCCCTAGTGTACTCCTACAATGAGCAGTTCTTC.

This sequence joins TRBV5-1 and TRBJ2-7, with D hard to call. Germline lookup yields CDR1 SGHRS and CDR2 YFSETQ. V gave up 0 bases and J gave up 1 base, with 11 bases separating them. The CDR3 runs to 15 residues. As DNA, the CDR3 is TGCGCCAGCAGCTTGGATTCCCCCATTTCCTACGAGCAGTACTTC. Protein sequence: CASSLDSPISYEQYF.

This clonotype has a count of ten or more. The CDR3 protein is CASSVEGGLPYYEQYF. The CDR3 DNA reads TGTGCCAGCAGCGTAGAGGGAGGACTACCATACTACGAGCAGTACTTC. The chain is built from TRBV9 and TRBJ2-7; D possibly corresponds to TRBD2 (6 bases). CDR1 is SGDLS, CDR2 YYNGEE, per germline. V gave up 0 bases and J gave up 3 bases, with 16 bases separating them. The CDR3 spans 16 residues.

Here the CDR3 reads CASGRGRSDTEAFF. The CDR3 DNA reads TGTGCCAGCGGGCGGGGCCGTTCGGACACTGAAGCTTTCTTT. The rearrangement links TRBV12-3 or TRBV12-4 to TRBJ1-1; TRBD1 is a possible D gene (5 bases). The CDR3 totals 14 residues. The V end was cut by 8 bases, the J end by 3 bases, with 16 bases between.

Ten or more counts support this clonotype. V is TRBV12-3 or TRBV12-4 and J is TRBJ1-5, with D perhaps TRBD1 (5 bases). The CDR3 consists of 14 residues. V was cut by 6 bases and J by 1 base, with 10 bases left in between. Written as DNA, the CDR3 is TGTGCCAGCAGAAACGGACAAAGCAATCAGCCCCAGCATTTT. This encodes CASRNGQSNQPQHF.

The chain combines TRBV5-1 with TRBJ2-3; 9 bases line up with TRBD2. There are 15 residues in the CDR3. CDR1 SGHRS and CDR2 YFSETQ come from the germline V gene. J gave up 5 bases and V 4 bases, and 8 bases lay outside the gene matches. The CDR3, as DNA: TGCGCCAGCAGCCCCTTAGCGGGAGTACAAGATACGCAGTATTTT. Translated: CASSPLAGVQDTQYF.

This clonotype has a count of ten or more. V and J are TRBV7-9 and TRBJ1-4, with D hard to call. Trimming removed 2 bases at V and 11 bases at J, with 18 bases between. Germline assignment: CDR1 SEHNR and CDR2 FQNEAQ (reference sequence). This CDR3 contains 15 residues. This chain's CDR3 is CASSLSAEVVSKLFF. The CDR3 DNA reads as TGTGCCAGCAGCTTATCGGCAGAGGTCGTTAGCAAACTGTTTTTT.

The sample holds many counts of this clonotype. V is TRBV4-1 and J is TRBJ2-3; 8 bases are a match to TRBD2. The CDR3 spans 20 residues. Germline lookup yields CDR1 MGHRA and CDR2 YSYEKL. Losses at the gene ends were 2 bases for V and 5 bases for J; bases not matched to a gene: 21. In DNA form, the CDR3 reads TGCGCCAGCAGCCAAATGGGGTTTGCGGGAGGCCCCTTGATCGGAGATACGCAGTATTTT. Translation: CASSQMGFAGGPLIGDTQYF.

At least ten counts were recorded for this clonotype. This rearrangement joins TRBV28 to TRBJ2-7; TRBD1 agrees at 7 bases. With 5 bases clipped from V and 1 base from J, the junction kept 11 bases outside the gene matches. Germline V lookup: CDR1 MDHEN, CDR2 SYDVKM. The CDR3 totals 16 residues. The CDR3 here is CASSPAGTVLSYEQYF. The CDR3 DNA reads as TGTGCCAGCAGTCCCGCCGGGACAGTCTTGTCCTACGAGCAGTACTTC.

This chain links TRBV3-1 with TRBJ2-2; D not resolved. Germline CDR1 LGHDT, CDR2 YNNKEL (reference sequence). With 0 bases removed from V and 6 bases from J, the gap between germline ends came to 11 bases. The CDR3 loop spans 15 amino acids. As DNA, the CDR3 is TGTGCCAGCAGCCAAGATCCGAACGAGGCCGGGGAGCTGTTTTTT. Protein sequence: CASSQDPNEAGELFF. The variable domain in full, completed from reference TRBV3-1 and TRBJ2-2, reads DTAVSQTPKYLVTQMGNDKSIKCEQNLGHDTMYWYKQDSKKFLKIMFSYNNKELIINETVPNRFSPKSPDKAHLNLHINSLELGDSAVYFCASSQDPNEAGELFFGEGSRLTVL.

This clonotype has ten or more counts. V gene TRBV24-1 combines with J gene TRBJ1-1; weak D call: TRBD1 (5 bases). This CDR3 has 13 amino acids. From germline, CDR1 is KGHDR and CDR2 SFDVKD. Trimming removed 4 bases from V and 3 bases from J, with 8 bases in between. CDR3 protein: CATSEKGDTEAFF. The DNA of the CDR3 is TGTGCCACCAGTGAGAAAGGGGACACTGAAGCTTTCTTT.

V is TRBV4-1 and J is TRBJ1-6; TRBD1 might be the D (5 bases). CDR3 length equals 15 residues. V gave up 1 base and J gave up 8 bases, with 12 bases separating them. Looked up from germline, CDR1 is MGHRA and CDR2 is YSYEKL. The CDR3 loop is CASSQGGTAYSPLHF. In nucleotides, the CDR3 is TGCGCCAGCAGCCAAGGGGGGACGGCCTATTCACCCCTCCACTTT.

The V call is TRBV27, the J call TRBJ2-6; 8 bases align to TRBD2. From germline, CDR1 is MNHEY and CDR2 SMNVEV (reference sequence). V dropped 4 bases and J dropped 0; count of bases not matched to a gene: 5. The CDR3 spans 17 residues. CDR3 protein: CASSSAGALSGANVLTF. CDR3 DNA sequence: TGTGCCAGCAGTTCAGCGGGAGCCCTCTCTGGGGCCAACGTCCTGACTTTC. Supplemented by reference TRBV27 and TRBJ2-6, the full variable domain reads EAQVTQNPRYLITVTGKKLTVTCSQNMNHEYMSWYRQDPGLGLRQIYYSMNVEVTDKGDVPEGYKVSRKEKRNFPLILESPSPNQTSLYFCASSSAGALSGANVLTFGAGSRLTVL.

The chain couples TRBV30 to TRBJ1-1; D is uncertain. Trimming cost V 1 base and J 7 bases, with 16 bases left between them. The germline CDR1 and CDR2 sequences are GTSNPN and SVGIG (reference sequence). The CDR3 contains 14 residues. CDR3 sequence (DNA): TGTGCCTGGAGTGATCTCGTCCCCCAGATTGAAGCTTTCTTT. Protein: CAWSDLVPQIEAFF. Together with reference TRBV30 and TRBJ1-1, the CDR3 gives the full variable domain: SQTIHQWPATLVQPVGSPLSLECTVEGTSNPNLYWYRQAAGRGLQLLFYSVGIGQISSEVPQNLSASRPQDRQFILSSKKLLLSDSGFYLCAWSDLVPQIEAFFGQGTRLTVV.

This chain joins TRBV10-3 and TRBJ2-6, with 11 nucleotides matching TRBD1. Germline loops: CDR1 ENHRY, CDR2 SYGVKD. Trimming cost V 10 bases and J 2 bases; bases outside gene matches: 13. This CDR3 has 18 amino acids. The CDR3 sequence is CATKWTGGAGTGANVLTF. CDR3 in DNA: TGTGCCACTAAATGGACAGGGGGCGCGGGCACTGGGGCCAACGTCCTGACTTTC.

This clonotype was recorded many times. The rearrangement uses TRBV29-1 and TRBJ1-1; D unresolved. There are 13 residues in the CDR3. The V gene's germline CDR1 is SQVTM and CDR2 ANQGSEA. V was shortened by 5 bases and J by 1 base, with 11 bases between the two germline ends. The CDR3 region has the DNA TGCAGCGTTTGGTTGAATCGGAACACTGAAGCTTTCTTT. It yields the protein CSVWLNRNTEAFF.

This clonotype was found a few times. The chain employs TRBV7-2 and TRBJ2-1; 8 positions match TRBD1. CDR3 length equals 17 residues. The junction had 10 bases not matched to a gene; V was cut back by 1 base and J by 5 bases. Germline V gene data show CDR1 as SGHTA and CDR2 as FQGNSA. The CDR3: CASSLGQGWVPHNEQFF. CDR3 DNA: TGTGCCAGCAGCTTAGGACAGGGGTGGGTTCCACACAATGAGCAGTTCTTC.

This clonotype was found many times. This chain joins TRBV29-1 and TRBJ2-3; TRBD2 is a possible D gene (6 bases). V shed 4 bases and J shed 7 bases, with 15 bases lying between them. CDR3 length: 13 amino acids. Germline V lookup: CDR1 SQVTM, CDR2 ANQGSEA. The CDR3 region is CSVGRMGGHTQYF. CDR3 DNA sequence: TGCAGCGTTGGTCGGATGGGAGGACATACGCAGTATTTT.

This clonotype was counted a few times. Compared with germline, one end of the junction differs, possibly owing to a read error. The V call is TRBV3-1, the J call TRBJ2-5; tentative D call: TRBD1 (6 bases). The CDR3 has 19 amino acids. Germline assignment: CDR1 LGHDT and CDR2 YNNKEL (reference sequence). CDR3 DNA sequence: TGTGCCACCAGCCAAGGCCTCTTAGTGACAGCAATTAGGGGGGAGACCCAGTACTTC. Encoded protein: CATSQGLLVTAIRGETQYF.

This clonotype was seen repeatedly, ten times or more. This sequence joins TRBV12-5 and TRBJ2-7; D remains ambiguous. Germline CDR1 is LGHNT and CDR2 is FRNRAP. The germline V and J ends were trimmed by 5 bases and 3 bases, with 5 bases remaining between them. This CDR3 spans 11 amino acids. The CDR3 bases are TGTGCTAGTGGTCCCCACTACGAGCAGTACTTC. Translating gives CASGPHYEQYF.

Only a few counts were recorded for this clonotype. The chain uses TRBV10-1 and TRBJ2-1; D is perhaps TRBD2 (6 bases). Trimming pared 2 bases from V and 7 bases from J, leaving 18 bases between. CDR3 length: 16 amino acids. Germline loops: CDR1 WNHNN, CDR2 SYGVQD (reference sequence). The DNA of the CDR3 is TGCGCCAGCAGTGAGACAAGAGGCGGGATCTCGAATGAGCAGTTCTTC. This gives the protein CASSETRGGISNEQFF.

The chain is built from TRBV27 and TRBJ2-7; D gene ambiguous. CDR1 and CDR2 from the germline V gene are MNHEY and SMNVEV (reference sequence). Trimming cost V 5 bases and J 3 bases, with 11 bases left between them. This CDR3 spans 13 amino acids. The CDR3 loop reads CASSRRQNYEQYF. In DNA form, the CDR3 reads TGTGCCAGCAGTCGGCGACAAAACTACGAGCAGTACTTC.